The next 24 T cell receptor beta chains were all read from a single sample in a study of graft-versus-host responses after intestinal transplantation. Method: immunoSEQ multiplex PCR; TCRdb's copy keeps in-frame clones and lacks some. This table holds 85,000 to 95,000 clones, approximately 94% found once. Their antigen targets remain unknown. This sample comprised unstimulated CD8+ T cells sorted from spleen or lymph node cells, obtained before intestinal transplant. The source of these receptors is a human donor who received an intestinal transplant.

V and J are TRBV9 and TRBJ2-2; possible D gene TRBD1, 5 bases. This CDR3 has 14 residues. Between the trimmed V and J ends, which lost 0 bases and 5 bases, there was a span of 8 bases. Germline values: CDR1 SGDLS, CDR2 YYNGEE. The CDR3 coding sequence is TGTGCCAGCAGCGTAGCTTCAGGGACCGGGGAGCTGTTTTTT. Translated, it gives CASSVASGTGELFF.

The chain links TRBV4-3 to TRBJ2-7, with 16 bases fitting TRBD2. Losses at the gene ends were 1 base for V and 2 bases for J; bases not matched to a gene: 11. CDR3 length: 20 amino acids. The germline V gene has CDR1 LGHNA and CDR2 YSLEER. This CDR3 reads CASSQANTGTSGGAPYEQYF. The CDR3 nucleotides read TGCGCCAGCAGCCAAGCGAACACCGGGACTAGCGGGGGGGCGCCCTACGAGCAGTACTTC.

The chain uses TRBV5-1 and TRBJ2-5; 8 bases agree with TRBD2. V lost 0 bases, J lost 5 bases, and 6 bases stayed unmatched. This CDR3 has 15 residues. CDR1 is SGHRS, CDR2 YFSETQ, per germline. CDR3 sequence (DNA): TGCGCCAGCAGCTTGGCGGGGGGGCCGTTGGAGACCCAGTACTTC. As protein: CASSLAGGPLETQYF. Drawing the rest from reference TRBV5-1 and TRBJ2-5, the complete variable domain is KAGVTQTPRYLIKTRGQQVTLSCSPISGHRSVSWYQQTPGQGLQFLFEYFSETQRNKGNFPGRFSGRQFSNSRSEMNVSTLELGDSALYLCASSLAGGPLETQYFGPGTRLLVL.

The chain has TRBV7-9 and TRBJ2-7, with TRBD1 matching over 10 bases. The junction had 11 bases not matched to a gene; V was cut back by 5 bases and J by 7 bases. The CDR3 sequence is 15 residues long. Germline V gene lookup returns CDR1 SEHNR and CDR2 FQNEAQ (reference sequence). The CDR3 loop reads CASSANGDRGSEQYF. DNA for the CDR3: TGTGCCAGCAGCGCAAACGGGGACAGGGGTAGTGAGCAGTACTTC.

The rearrangement links TRBV19 to TRBJ2-1, with a weak D call TRBD2 (7 bases). Per germline, CDR1 LNHDA and CDR2 SQIVND (reference sequence). This CDR3 region has 14 residues. Trimming removed 6 bases from V and 8 bases from J, with 17 bases in between. The DNA for the CDR3 is TGTGCCAGTAGGATATGGGGGGGGCCGGATGAGCAGTTCTTC. Translated, it gives CASRIWGGPDEQFF.

The V and J genes are TRBV12-1 and TRBJ2-5; TRBD2 is taken as the D call from the table, unchecked against the DNA. TRBV12-1 is a pseudogene segment. This CDR3 has 16 residues. CDR3 in amino acids: CASSFVSGGYQETQYF. The CDR3 DNA sequence: TGTGCCAGCAGCTTCGTCAGCGGGGGGTACCAAGAGACCCAGTACTTC.

The chain links TRBV5-1 to TRBJ2-1; the D is unclear. The CDR3 runs 15 residues. V shed 0 bases and J shed 3 bases, with 10 bases lying between them. Germline V gene data show CDR1 as SGHRS and CDR2 as YFSETQ. CDR3 in amino acids: CASSLVENDYNEQFF. CDR3 nucleotides: TGCGCCAGCAGCTTGGTGGAGAACGACTACAATGAGCAGTTCTTC.

The rearrangement links TRBV5-1 to TRBJ2-7; D gene ambiguous. V lost 0 bases and J lost 3, with 7 bases in between. This CDR3 has 13 residues. Germline lookup yields CDR1 SGHRS and CDR2 YFSETQ. The CDR3 nucleotides read TGCGCCAGCAGCTTGGGGCAGTTCTACGAGCAGTACTTC. Translation gives CASSLGQFYEQYF.

A remark on this clone: A read error may account for a junction end that differs from germline. The rearrangement joins TRBV9 to TRBJ1-1; tentatively, D is TRBD1 (6 bases). CDR1 is SGDLS and CDR2 is YYNGEE in the germline V gene. The CDR3 has 11 amino acids. CDR3 sequence (DNA): TGTGCCAGCAGCGTTGTCGCCGGGACATACTTT. This gives the protein CASSVVAGTYF.

The chain combines TRBV25-1 with TRBJ2-7; a weak D match, TRBD2 (5 bases). In germline, CDR1 is MGHDK, CDR2 SYGVNS. Trimming cost V 5 bases and J 6 bases, with 14 bases left between them. The CDR3 extends over 13 amino acids. Here the CDR3 reads CASSMTTPGEQYF. CDR3 coding DNA: TGTGCCAGCAGTATGACTACCCCTGGCGAGCAGTACTTC.

The V and J genes are TRBV9 and TRBJ2-3; TRBD2 matches at 10 bases. CDR1 and CDR2 from the germline V gene are SGDLS and YYNGEE. J was trimmed by 6 bases and V by 0 bases; bases with no gene match: 10. The CDR3 contains 17 residues. The CDR3 loop is CASSVGNSGGPYDTQYF. The CDR3 coding sequence is TGTGCCAGCAGCGTAGGGAATAGCGGGGGGCCCTATGATACGCAGTATTTT.

The gene calls are TRBV6-5 and TRBJ1-1; 8 bases are shared with TRBD1. Germline-derived CDR1 and CDR2 are MNHEY and SVGAGI. This CDR3 has 15 amino acids. V lost 4 bases to trimming and J lost 3 bases; unmatched junction nucleotides: 7. The CDR3 region is CASSSRGQAYTEAFF. CDR3 DNA: TGTGCCAGCAGTTCCCGGGGACAGGCGTACACTGAAGCTTTCTTT.

The V and J genes are TRBV6-6 and TRBJ2-7, with 9 bases fitting TRBD1. CDR3 length equals 15 residues. CDR1 and CDR2 (germline): MNHNY, SVGAGI (reference sequence). J was trimmed by 2 bases and V by 2 bases; bases with no gene match: 4. The CDR3 region is CASSYPRQGAYEQYF. In DNA, the CDR3 is TGTGCCAGCAGTTACCCACGACAGGGGGCCTACGAGCAGTACTTC.

CDR3 sequence: CASRDRTSGNTIYF. As DNA, the CDR3 is TGTGCCAGCAGAGACAGGACCTCTGGAAACACCATATATTTT. The chain has TRBV11-2 and TRBJ1-3, with D perhaps matching TRBD1 (6 bases). Germline CDR1 reads SGHAT; CDR2 reads FQNNGV. The length of the CDR3 is 14 residues. The ends were cut back, 6 bases at V and 0 bases at J, with 9 bases in the middle.

The V and J genes are TRBV2 and TRBJ2-7; the D gene is possibly TRBD2 (5 bases). CDR1 is SNHLY and CDR2 is FYNNEI in the germline V gene. Trimming shortened V by 6 bases and J by 2 bases, and 14 bases separated the two germline ends. CDR3 size: 14 residues. CDR3 region: CASSYEAGAYEQYF. In DNA, the CDR3 is TGTGCCAGCAGCTACGAAGCCGGGGCCTACGAGCAGTACTTC.

The J gene is TRBJ2-6, the V gene TRBV2, with TRBD1 identical over 9 bases. The CDR3 is 19 amino acids. CDR1 is SNHLY, CDR2 FYNNEI, per germline. J gave up 5 bases and V 2 bases, and 13 bases lay outside the gene matches. CDR3 in DNA: TGTGCCAGCAGTGAATCTACAGGGGGCTCTAATAACTGGGCCAACGTCCTGACTTTC. It is translated as CASSESTGGSNNWANVLTF.

This chain connects TRBV4-3 to TRBJ1-1, with D perhaps matching TRBD1 (6 bases). This CDR3 is 14 amino acids long. CDR1 and CDR2 (germline): LGHNA, YSLEER. The V end lost 0 bases, the J end lost 6 bases, and 11 bases lay between the germline ends. CDR3 loop: CASSQEGGVAEAFF. DNA for the CDR3: TGCGCCAGCAGCCAAGAAGGGGGGGTAGCTGAAGCTTTCTTT.

The rearrangement uses TRBV9 and TRBJ2-1, with 7 bases matching TRBD1. The germline CDR1 and CDR2 sequences are SGDLS and YYNGEE. The CDR3 runs to 15 residues. J was trimmed by 5 bases and V by 0 bases; bases with no gene match: 5. CDR3 protein: CASSVDRGLDNEQFF. The CDR3 DNA follows: TGTGCCAGCAGCGTAGACAGGGGATTGGACAATGAGCAGTTCTTC.

The genes are TRBV5-8 and TRBJ2-3, with TRBD2 matching 9 bases. Trimming took 2 bases from V and 7 from J; bases not matched to a gene: 2. Germline loops: CDR1 SGHTS, CDR2 YDEGEE. This CDR3 has 13 residues. CDR3 in DNA: TGTGCCAGCAGCTTTGGGACTAGCAATACGCAGTATTTT. Amino acid sequence: CASSFGTSNTQYF. Full variable domain (missing parts from reference TRBV5-8 and TRBJ2-3): EAGVTQSPTHLIKTRGQQATLRCSPISGHTSVYWYQQALGLGLQFLLWYDEGEERNRGNFPPRFSGRQFPNYSSELNVNALELEDSALYLCASSFGTSNTQYFGPGTRLTVL.

The chain joins TRBV13 to TRBJ2-3; D possibly corresponds to TRBD2 (6 bases). With 5 bases removed from V and 2 bases from J, the gap between germline ends came to 20 bases. The CDR3 runs 17 residues. Per germline, CDR1 PRHDT and CDR2 FYEKMQ (reference sequence). CDR3 protein: CASSPVGSAGNTDTQYF. The CDR3 DNA reads as TGTGCCAGCAGCCCCGTGGGTTCGGCGGGGAACACAGATACGCAGTATTTT.

The chain uses TRBV5-6 and TRBJ1-4; 9 nucleotides align to TRBD1. The CDR3 runs to 14 residues. J lost 5 bases, V lost 4 bases, and 3 bases had no gene match. The germline CDR1 and CDR2 sequences are SGHDT and YYEEEE. CDR3 DNA sequence: TGTGCCAGCAGCCCGGGGACAGGGAATGAAAAACTGTTTTTT. It encodes CASSPGTGNEKLFF.

This clone was observed once. The chain recombines TRBV11-1 with TRBJ2-1; D gene unclear. The V end lost 5 bases, the J end lost 4 bases, and 6 bases lay between the germline ends. Germline V gene sequence: CDR1 SGHAT, CDR2 FQDESV (reference sequence). This CDR3 has 12 residues. CDR3 in amino acids: CASSPLYNEQFF. The CDR3 DNA sequence: TGTGCCAGCAGCCCACTATACAATGAGCAGTTCTTC.

The chain combines TRBV4-1 with TRBJ2-1, with 11 bases fitting TRBD2. V lost 6 bases and J lost 9; bases outside the gene matches: 19. The CDR3 extends over 18 amino acids. Germline CDR1 and CDR2: MGHRA and YSYEKL. The CDR3 sequence: CASSRPTKFSGGAGEQFF. CDR3 sequence (DNA): TGCGCCAGCAGTCGCCCCACAAAATTTAGCGGGGGGGCAGGTGAGCAGTTCTTC.

This chain's CDR3 is CASRVGQGTNSPLHF. DNA of the CDR3: TGTGCCAGCAGGGTCGGACAGGGGACGAATTCACCCCTCCACTTT. V and J are TRBV4-2 and TRBJ1-6, with 9 bases fitting TRBD1. Germline CDR1 is LGHNA and CDR2 is YNFKEQ. The CDR3 consists of 15 residues. The trim removed 6 bases at V and 7 bases at J, leaving 7 bases unmatched.